The T cell receptor beta chain under discussion was sequenced for a study of post-analysis software for immune sequencing data. The library was made from cDNA and included unique molecular identifiers. A population of roughly 0.85 to 10 million T cells gave rise to around 480,000 cDNA molecules. TCRdb re-analysed the PCR reads in MiXCR, keeping a single row per CDR3 protein. The data show about 820,000 distinct CDR3 sequences, roughly 58% seen once. The TCR comes from a girl aged 10 to 17 with multiple sclerosis. The specimen was blood.

CDR3 amino acids: CSARAGGDNEQFF. DNA for the CDR3: TGCAGTGCTAGGGCGGGAGGGGACAATGAGCAGTTCTTC. The rearrangement links TRBV20-1 to TRBJ2-1; the match to TRBD2 covers 9 bases. The V segment lost 3 bases and the J segment 5 bases; nucleotides outside the gene matches: 2. The CDR3 has 13 amino acids. Germline V gene data show CDR1 as DFQATT and CDR2 as SNEGSKA (reference sequence).